This TCR beta chain originates from a study of control samples from healthy donors and cancer patients. This table comes from immunoSEQ multiplex PCR, and its TCRdb copy is limited to in-frame clones, with some not included. Of approximately 82,000 clones in the sample, approximately 93% were seen once. The receptor comes from a middle-aged woman with lung cancer. The specimen was PBMCs.

CDR3 sequence: CASSPDLAGSYEQFF. The DNA of the CDR3 is TGTGCCAGCAGCCCCGATCTAGCGGGGTCCTATGAGCAGTTCTTC. The chain joins TRBV7-8 to TRBJ2-1; 9 bases are shared with TRBD2. Germline CDR1 is SGHVS and CDR2 is FQNEAQ. The CDR3 extends over 15 amino acids. J was trimmed by 8 bases and V by 5 bases; bases with no gene match: 10.